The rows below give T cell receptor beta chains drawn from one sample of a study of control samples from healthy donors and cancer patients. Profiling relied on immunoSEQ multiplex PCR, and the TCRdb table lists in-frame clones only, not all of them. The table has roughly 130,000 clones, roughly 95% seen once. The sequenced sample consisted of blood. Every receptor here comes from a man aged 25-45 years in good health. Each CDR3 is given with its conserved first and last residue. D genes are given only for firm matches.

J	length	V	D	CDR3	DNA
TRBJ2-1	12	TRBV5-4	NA	CASNMNTNEQFF	TGTGCCAGCAATATGAATACCAATGAGCAGTTCTTC
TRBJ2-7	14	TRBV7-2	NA	CASSQWGDRDEQYF	TGTGCCAGCAGCCAGTGGGGGGACCGGGACGAGCAGTACTTC
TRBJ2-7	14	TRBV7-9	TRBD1	CASSSPGTVSEQYF	TGTGCCAGCAGCTCCCCCGGGACAGTAAGCGAGCAGTACTTC
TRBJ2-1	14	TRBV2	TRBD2	CASTGTSGYNEQFF	TGTGCCAGCACAGGGACTAGCGGGTACAATGAGCAGTTCTTC
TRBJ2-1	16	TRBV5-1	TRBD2	CASSLPTSGAENEQFF	TGCGCCAGCAGCCTTCCGACTAGCGGGGCAGAGAATGAGCAGTTCTTC
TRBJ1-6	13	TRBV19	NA	CASSIQGGSPLHF	TGTGCCAGTAGTATACAGGGCGGTTCACCCCTCCACTTT
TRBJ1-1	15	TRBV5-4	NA	CASSLVPGGGTEAFF	TGTGCCAGCAGCTTGGTTCCGGGAGGAGGCACTGAAGCTTTCTTT
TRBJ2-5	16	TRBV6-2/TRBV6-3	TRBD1	CASSSGTGGFQETQYF	TGTGCCAGCAGCTCCGGGACAGGGGGCTTCCAAGAGACCCAGTACTTC
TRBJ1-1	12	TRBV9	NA	CASSSQAAEAFF	TGTGCCAGCAGCTCTCAGGCCGCTGAAGCTTTCTTT
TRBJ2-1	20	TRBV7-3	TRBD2	CASHYPPSRLAVIIYNEQFF	TGTGCCAGCCACTACCCGCCGTCTCGACTAGCGGTTATTATATACAATGAGCAGTTCTTC
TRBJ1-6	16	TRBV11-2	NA	CASRLLADRRGSPLHF	TGTGCCAGCCGTCTCCTGGCGGACCGCCGAGGCTCACCCCTCCACTTT
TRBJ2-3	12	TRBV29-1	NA	CSVESRTDTQYF	TGCAGCGTTGAGTCCCGCACAGATACGCAGTATTTT
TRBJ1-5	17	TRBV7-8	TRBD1	CASSPRTGGSFNQPQHF	TGTGCCAGCAGCCCACGGACAGGGGGCTCCTTTAATCAGCCCCAGCATTTT
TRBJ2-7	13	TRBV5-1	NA	CASSLARHYEQYF	TGCGCCAGCAGCTTGGCTAGGCACTACGAGCAGTACTTC
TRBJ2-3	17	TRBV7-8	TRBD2	CASSLIAGPGIADTQYF	TGTGCCAGCAGCTTAATAGCGGGTCCGGGAATCGCAGATACGCAGTATTTT
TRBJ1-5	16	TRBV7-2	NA	CASSPSGGLSNQPQHF	TGTGCCAGCAGCCCTAGTGGTGGCCTTAGCAATCAGCCCCAGCATTTT
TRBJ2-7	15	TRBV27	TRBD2	CASSPAGTRAYEQYF	TGTGCCAGCAGCCCCGCGGGGACTAGAGCCTACGAGCAGTACTTC
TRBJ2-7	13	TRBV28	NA	CASSFRGPGEQYF	TGTGCCAGCAGTTTTAGGGGCCCCGGCGAGCAGTACTTC
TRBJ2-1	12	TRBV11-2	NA	CASTDKDNEQFF	TGTGCCAGCACCGACAAAGACAATGAGCAGTTCTTC
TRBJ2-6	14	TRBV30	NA	CAWSRTAGANVLTF	TGTGCCTGGAGCCGGACAGCTGGGGCCAACGTCCTGACTTTC
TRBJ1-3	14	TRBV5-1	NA	CASSLAGVGNTIYF	TGCGCCAGCAGCTTGGCTGGGGTCGGAAACACCATATATTTT
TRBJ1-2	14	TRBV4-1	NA	CASSQEYSNYGYTF	TGCGCCAGCAGCCAAGAGTACAGCAACTATGGCTACACCTTC